This TCR beta chain was captured in a study of blood T cell repertoires in COVID-19. As handled by the study authors: Cell counts per sample came from amplifying reference gene primers. Produced via immunoSEQ multiplex PCR; TCRdb's table is partial and in-frame only. The V and J calls and clone size were taken over from that table, and D and trimming were inferred from the DNA. Found here are about 300,000 clones, over 75% of them singletons; the top ten hold under 11%. Those who participated ranged in age from about 18 to 89 years and resided in about two dozen US areas. Each participant's cohort was designated according to participant-reported clinical history. Donors of Cohort 3 who recovered were those that had two negative PCRs, clearance, or symptom resolution. This clonotype was sampled from a woman aged 18-29 years who had recovered from COVID-19. Sequenced material: PBMCs or T cells enriched from blood (not recorded which).

The CDR3 reads CASSSRGVRQETQYF. The CDR3 DNA reads TGTGCCAGCAGTTCCCGGGGGGTACGGCAAGAGACCCAGTACTTC. V is TRBV6-5 and J is TRBJ2-5, with 7 bases aligning to TRBD2. The CDR3 runs to 15 residues. Trimming removed 4 bases from V and 2 bases from J; junction bases left unmatched: 7. Germline CDR1 and CDR2: MNHEY and SVGAGI.